This TCR beta chain was captured in a study of cytomegalovirus exposure and HLA in healthy donors. Study information: The 666 first-cohort repertoires shared a platform with the approximately 120 validation repertoires, as reported in a later analysis.

Of note for this clone: Its specificity is not known.

Donors were drawn from the approximately 120-subject validation cohort, separate from the roughly 700-subject first cohort. Study outcomes and limitations: The study labeled fewer than 200 TCR beta chains cytomegalovirus-associated.

Assay: immunoSEQ multiplex PCR; the TCRdb copy retains only in-frame clones and omits some. The sample has more than 250,000 clones, roughly 88% seen once. Trimming removed 3 bases from V and 5 bases from J, with 14 bases in between. CDR3 size: 15 residues. CDR1 is LNHNV and CDR2 is YYDKDF in the germline V gene (reference sequence). Sequences were obtained from PBMCs. The rearrangement uses TRBV15 and TRBJ2-1; the D gene is possibly TRBD1 (6 bases). The sequence came from a young woman in good health and CMV-seronegative. This CDR3 is CATSRAMDSNNEQFF. In DNA form, the CDR3 reads TGTGCCACCAGCAGGGCCATGGACAGTAACAATGAGCAGTTCTTC.